This TCR beta chain emerged from a study of blood T cell repertoires in COVID-19. Study context: Two negative PCRs, clearance, or symptom resolution were required of recovered Cohort 3 donors.

Methods used by the authors: Amplified reference gene primers provided the basis for estimating nucleated cell counts. Sequencing used immunoSEQ multiplex PCR; TCRdb keeps in-frame clones, though not all of them. Clonal size and the V and J genes are those of that table, whereas D and trimming came from the DNA. The sample lists around 190,000 clones, approximately 86% seen once, with around 23% in the top ten. V lost 0 bases and J 4 bases, leaving 13 bases between the germline ends. CDR1 and CDR2 from the germline V gene are MNHEY and SMNVEV (reference sequence). The CDR3 runs to 16 residues. The TCR was taken from a woman aged 35 to 49 in a cohort exposed to, infected with or recovered from COVID-19 (not recorded which). Sequenced sample: PBMCs or T cells enriched from blood (not recorded which). The chain joins TRBV27 to TRBJ2-1; perhaps TRBD1 as D (6 bases). The CDR3 DNA reads as TGTGCCAGCAGTTTATCTAGGGCAGGGGTGTACAATGAGCAGTTCTTC. Translating it yields CASSLSRAGVYNEQFF.